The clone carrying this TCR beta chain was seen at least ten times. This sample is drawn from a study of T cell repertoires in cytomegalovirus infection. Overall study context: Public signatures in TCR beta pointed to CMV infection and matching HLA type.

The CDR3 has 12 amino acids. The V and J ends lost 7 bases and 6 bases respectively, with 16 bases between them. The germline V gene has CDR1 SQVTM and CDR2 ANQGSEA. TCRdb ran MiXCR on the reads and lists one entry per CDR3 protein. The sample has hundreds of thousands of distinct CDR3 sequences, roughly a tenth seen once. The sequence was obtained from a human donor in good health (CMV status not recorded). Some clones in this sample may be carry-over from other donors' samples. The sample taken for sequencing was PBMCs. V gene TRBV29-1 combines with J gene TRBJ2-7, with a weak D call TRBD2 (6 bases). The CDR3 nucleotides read TGCAGCGCTGAGCTTTTGGAGGGCGAGCAGTACTTC. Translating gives CSAELLEGEQYF.